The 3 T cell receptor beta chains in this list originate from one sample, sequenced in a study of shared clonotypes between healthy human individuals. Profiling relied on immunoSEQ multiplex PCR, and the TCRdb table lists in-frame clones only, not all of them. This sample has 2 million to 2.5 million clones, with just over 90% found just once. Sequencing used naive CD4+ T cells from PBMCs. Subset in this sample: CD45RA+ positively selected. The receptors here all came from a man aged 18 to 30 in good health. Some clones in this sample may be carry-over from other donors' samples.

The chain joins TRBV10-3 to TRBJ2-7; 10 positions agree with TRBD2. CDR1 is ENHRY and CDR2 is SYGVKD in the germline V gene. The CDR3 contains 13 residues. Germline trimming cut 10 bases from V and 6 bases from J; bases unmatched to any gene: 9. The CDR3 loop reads CATHTSGTGEQYF. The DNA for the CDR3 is TGTGCCACCCACACTAGCGGGACTGGCGAGCAGTACTTC.

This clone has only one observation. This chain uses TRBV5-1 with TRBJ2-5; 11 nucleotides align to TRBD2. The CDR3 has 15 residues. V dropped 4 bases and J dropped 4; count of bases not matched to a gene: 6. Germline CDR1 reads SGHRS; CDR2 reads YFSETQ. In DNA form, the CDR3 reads TGCGCCAGCAGCAGGGAACTAGCGGGGGCAGAGACCCAGTACTTC. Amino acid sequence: CASSRELAGAETQYF.

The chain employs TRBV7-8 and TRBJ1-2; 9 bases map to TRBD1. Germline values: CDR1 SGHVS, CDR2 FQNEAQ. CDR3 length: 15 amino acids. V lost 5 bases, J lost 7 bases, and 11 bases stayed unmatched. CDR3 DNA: TGTGCCAGCAGCCAGACCGGGACAGGGTCGGGTGGCTACACCTTC. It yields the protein CASSQTGTGSGGYTF.